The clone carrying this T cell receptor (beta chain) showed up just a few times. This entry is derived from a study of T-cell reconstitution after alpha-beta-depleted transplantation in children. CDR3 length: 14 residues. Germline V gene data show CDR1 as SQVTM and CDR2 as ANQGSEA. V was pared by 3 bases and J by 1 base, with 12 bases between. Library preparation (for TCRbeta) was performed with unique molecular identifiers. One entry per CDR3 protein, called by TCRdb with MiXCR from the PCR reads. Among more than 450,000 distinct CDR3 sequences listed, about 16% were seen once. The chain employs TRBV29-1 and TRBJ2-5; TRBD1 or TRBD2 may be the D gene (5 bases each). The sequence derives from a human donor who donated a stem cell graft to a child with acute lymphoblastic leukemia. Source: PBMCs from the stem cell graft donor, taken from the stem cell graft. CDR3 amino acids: CSVDSGTSQETQYF. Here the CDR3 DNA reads TGCAGCGTTGATTCCGGGACCTCCCAAGAGACCCAGTACTTC.